These 16 T cell receptor beta chains were all obtained from the same sample, sequenced in a study of blood T cells in healthy people across ages. Then a second PCR, running about 6 to 12 cycles, was carried out with a sample-barcoded 5' primer and a J-beta primer mix. A single record per CDR3 protein comes from TCRdb applying MiXCR to the 5' RACE reads. The data contain approximately 690,000 distinct CDR3 sequences, 40% to 45% of them singletons. The sample consisted of blood. The receptors derive from a man older than 75 in good health.

The chain is built from TRBV7-9 and TRBJ2-5, with D perhaps TRBD1 (5 bases). CDR1 is SEHNR and CDR2 is FQNEAQ in the germline V gene (reference sequence). The CDR3 loop spans 14 amino acids. Trimming took off 3 bases at V and 0 bases at J, with 8 bases between the two ends. This CDR3 reads CASSFWGYQETQYF. CDR3 in DNA: TGTGCCAGCAGCTTTTGGGGCTACCAAGAGACCCAGTACTTC.

The gene calls are TRBV27 and TRBJ2-5, with TRBD2 identical over 13 bases. Trimming took 3 bases from V and 11 from J; bases not matched to a gene: 24. Germline V lookup: CDR1 MNHEY, CDR2 SMNVEV (reference sequence). This CDR3 is built from 20 residues. CDR3 protein: CASSLRTSGGAGGISNEQYF. Written as DNA, the CDR3 is TGTGCCAGCAGTTTGAGAACTAGCGGGGGGGCCGGAGGGATAAGCAATGAGCAGTACTTC.

V gene TRBV7-2 combines with J gene TRBJ2-5; 7 bases map to TRBD2. This CDR3 has 15 amino acids. V lost 5 bases, J lost 5 bases, and 11 bases stayed unmatched. Per the germline V gene, CDR1 is SGHTA and CDR2 is FQGNSA. The CDR3 region has the DNA TGTGCCAGCAGCCCTAGCGGACTAGGAGAGGAGACCCAGTACTTC. Translated: CASSPSGLGEETQYF.

The chain employs TRBV13 and TRBJ2-5, with a possible D match to TRBD1 (6 bases). Germline CDR1 is PRHDT and CDR2 is FYEKMQ (reference sequence). Trimming removed 5 bases from V and 1 base from J, with 20 bases in between. The CDR3 has 17 amino acids. The CDR3 DNA sequence: TGTGCCAGCAGCACAGGACGACAGGCTGACGTCCAAGAGACCCAGTACTTC. It is translated as CASSTGRQADVQETQYF.

This clonotype was observed a handful of times. V gene TRBV6-2 or TRBV6-3 combines with J gene TRBJ2-3; 10 bases match TRBD1. With 8 bases clipped from V and 6 bases from J, the junction kept 11 bases outside the gene matches. CDR1 and CDR2 (germline): MNHEY, SVGEGT. This CDR3 is 15 amino acids long. DNA for the CDR3: TGTGCCAGCCTCCCCGGGACAGGGGACCTTGATACGCAGTATTTT. Translated: CASLPGTGDLDTQYF.

This clonotype occurred a few times. The V and J genes are TRBV5-1 and TRBJ2-5; a possible D gene is TRBD1 (6 bases). The CDR3 totals 15 residues. Germline CDR1 and CDR2: SGHRS and YFSETQ. The V and J ends lost 5 bases and 5 bases respectively, with 19 bases between them. The CDR3 reads CASSSDRIFLETQYF. Here the CDR3 DNA reads TGCGCCAGCAGTTCCGACAGGATTTTTTTGGAGACCCAGTACTTC. Based on the CDR3 plus reference TRBV5-1 and TRBJ2-5, the full variable domain is KAGVTQTPRYLIKTRGQQVTLSCSPISGHRSVSWYQQTPGQGLQFLFEYFSETQRNKGNFPGRFSGRQFSNSRSEMNVSTLELGDSALYLCASSSDRIFLETQYFGPGTRLLVL.

For this clonotype: A much bigger clone sits one base away, suggesting this may be a read error. The chain has TRBV5-1 and TRBJ2-3; D is perhaps TRBD2 (5 bases). CDR1 is SGHRS and CDR2 is YFSETQ in the germline V gene. The CDR3 has 15 residues. CDR3 sequence (DNA): TGCGCCAGCAGCTTGGAACCTGGAGGCACAGATACGCATTATTTT. This encodes CASSLEPGGTDTHYF.

V gene TRBV2 combines with J gene TRBJ2-6, with unresolved D. V lost 8 bases and J 4 bases, leaving 9 bases between the germline ends. The CDR3 runs to 13 residues. The germline gives CDR1 SNHLY, CDR2 FYNNEI. DNA of the CDR3: TGTGCCAGCGGGTCGGAGGGGGCCAACGTCCTGACTTTC. Protein product: CASGSEGANVLTF.

This clonotype appeared a few times. The chain carries TRBV28 and TRBJ2-1, with TRBD2 matching 7 bases. With the DNA end fitting TRBJ2-7 better, the J assignment may be wrong. Looked up from germline, CDR1 is MDHEN and CDR2 is SYDVKM. The length of the CDR3 is 14 residues. CDR3 sequence reads: CASSPGLADNEQYF. In nucleotides, the CDR3 is TGTGCCAGCAGCCCGGGGCTAGCGGACAATGAGCAGTACTTC.

This clonotype was counted only a few times. In DNA form, the CDR3 reads TGTGCCAGCAGCTTAGGACAACCGGCCTACGAGCAGTACTTC. It specifies CASSLGQPAYEQYF. The rearrangement links TRBV7-2 to TRBJ2-7; no firm D call. The V and J ends lost 1 base and 2 bases respectively, with 9 bases between them. This CDR3 contains 14 residues. From germline, CDR1 is SGHTA and CDR2 FQGNSA.

This clonotype has only a few counts. The V gene is TRBV20-1, the J gene TRBJ2-3; 8 nucleotides agree with TRBD2. V was pared by 2 bases and J by 1 base, with 8 bases of the junction left unmatched. Germline loops: CDR1 DFQATT, CDR2 SNEGSKA (reference sequence). The CDR3 runs to 16 residues. The CDR3 is CSARRRREVRTDTQYF. The DNA of the CDR3 is TGCAGTGCTAGACGGCGGCGGGAGGTTCGCACAGATACGCAGTATTTT.

The chain carries TRBV9 and TRBJ2-1, with a possible D match to TRBD2 (5 bases). The V end was cut by 2 bases, the J end by 0 bases, with 15 bases between. This CDR3 has 17 amino acids. From germline, CDR1 is SGDLS and CDR2 YYNGEE. The DNA of the CDR3 is TGTGCCAGCAGCGTTAACCGCCGGGAAAGCTCCTACAATGAGCAGTTCTTC. It translates to CASSVNRRESSYNEQFF. The variable domain in full, completed from reference TRBV9 and TRBJ2-1, reads DSGVTQTPKHLITATGQRVTLRCSPRSGDLSVYWYQQSLDQGLQFLIQYYNGEERAKGNILERFSAQQFPDLHSELNLSSLELGDSALYFCASSVNRRESSYNEQFFGPGTRLTVL.

This chain connects TRBV28 to TRBJ2-7; unclear D gene. V dropped 4 bases and J dropped 0 bases, with 13 bases sitting between them. The CDR3 length is 15 residues. Germline assignment: CDR1 MDHEN and CDR2 SYDVKM. CDR3: CASSYGMPSSYEQYF. CDR3 in DNA: TGTGCCAGCAGTTATGGGATGCCTAGCTCCTACGAGCAGTACTTC.

This clonotype was observed many times. This may be a read error, as it is one base from a much larger clone. This chain links TRBV19 with TRBJ2-5; D uncertain. The V end was cut by 1 base, the J end by 11 bases, with 17 bases between. This CDR3 is built from 14 residues. The germline gives CDR1 LNHDA, CDR2 SQIVND (reference sequence). The CDR3 region is CASSIVGSSNEQYF. CDR3 bases: TGTGCCAGTAGTATAGTTGGTAGTTCGAATGAGCAGTACTTC.

The CDR3 here is CASSSSGRVTYNEQFF. The CDR3 nucleotides read TGTGCCAGCAGTTCTAGCGGGAGAGTAACCTACAATGAGCAGTTCTTC. The genes are TRBV12-3 or TRBV12-4 and TRBJ2-1, with TRBD2 identical over 10 bases. Trimming took 4 bases from V and 2 from J; bases not matched to a gene: 5. The CDR3 runs 16 residues.

The chain couples TRBV11-2 to TRBJ2-3; the match to TRBD2 covers 12 bases. Trimming removed 2 bases from V and 1 base from J; junction bases left unmatched: 7. The CDR3 runs to 18 residues. Germline V gene sequence: CDR1 SGHAT, CDR2 FQNNGV. The CDR3 region is CASSLTGPSGRGTDTQYF. Written as DNA, the CDR3 is TGTGCCAGCAGCTTAACGGGTCCTAGCGGGAGGGGCACAGATACGCAGTATTTT.